The next 30 T cell receptor beta chains were all read from a single sample in a study of cytomegalovirus exposure and HLA in healthy donors. 13 Jbeta primers and 60 Vbeta primers were used for the PCR. Profiling relied on immunoSEQ multiplex PCR, and the TCRdb table lists in-frame clones only, not all of them. The data show roughly 100,000 clones, about 85% seen once. Material: PBMCs. These receptors originate from a female donor in good health and CMV-seropositive.

The chain uses TRBV2 and TRBJ2-5, with 9 nucleotides matching TRBD1. J was trimmed by 2 bases and V by 8 bases; bases with no gene match: 3. The germline V gene has CDR1 SNHLY and CDR2 FYNNEI. This CDR3 region has 13 residues. CDR3 residues: CASAGTGQETQYF. CDR3 sequence (DNA): TGTGCCAGCGCCGGGACAGGGCAAGAGACCCAGTACTTC.

J is TRBJ1-3 and V is TRBV4-1, with 9 positions matching TRBD1. The CDR3 length is 16 residues. V was clipped by 1 base and J by 4 bases; unmatched bases: 5. Germline V CDR1 and CDR2: MGHRA, YSYEKL. CDR3 DNA: TGCGCCAGCAGCCAAGTAACAGGGGGCGAGGGAAACACCATATATTTT. It codes for CASSQVTGGEGNTIYF.

The chain has TRBV11-2 and TRBJ1-5; D may be TRBD1 (6 bases). The V gene's germline CDR1 is SGHAT and CDR2 FQNNGV. CDR3 length equals 14 residues. Trimming removed 5 bases from V and 4 bases from J, with 12 bases in between. The CDR3 sequence: CASSPTGWNQPQHF. The CDR3 coding sequence is TGTGCCAGCAGCCCCACAGGGTGGAATCAGCCCCAGCATTTT.

V gene TRBV6-5 combines with J gene TRBJ1-2; TRBD1 aligns across 7 bases. The CDR3 covers 14 residues. Germline CDR1 is MNHEY and CDR2 is SVGAGI. V gave up 4 bases and J gave up 3 bases; unmatched junction bases: 5. CDR3 protein: CASSSSTGDYGYTF. CDR3 DNA: TGTGCCAGCAGTTCCTCTACAGGGGACTATGGCTACACCTTC.

In DNA form, the CDR3 reads TGTGCCAGTAGTAGAGCGATACTAGACTTCCCTGAAGCTTTCTTT. It yields the protein CASSRAILDFPEAFF. This rearrangement joins TRBV19 to TRBJ1-1; D gene uncertain. Germline V gives CDR1 LNHDA, CDR2 SQIVND (reference sequence). The CDR3 spans 15 residues. Trimming removed 4 bases at V and 6 bases at J, with 18 bases between.

The rearrangement joins TRBV2 to TRBJ2-1; 9 nucleotides agree with TRBD2. Germline CDR1 and CDR2: SNHLY and FYNNEI. The CDR3 consists of 17 residues. The J segment lost 7 bases and the V segment lost 5 bases, leaving 15 bases of the junction unmatched. The CDR3 DNA reads TGTGCCAGCAGTTCGCCCGCACTAGCGGGTCCCCTGAATGAGCAGTTCTTC. Protein: CASSSPALAGPLNEQFF.

The table lists this clone with a count of one. V is TRBV10-3 and J is TRBJ1-6, with 7 positions matching TRBD1. The CDR3 length is 14 residues. Germline-derived CDR1 and CDR2 are ENHRY and SYGVKD. With 10 bases clipped from V and 0 bases from J, the junction kept 3 bases outside the gene matches. DNA for the CDR3: TGTGCCACAAGGGACAGCTCCTATAATTCACCCCTCCACTTT. Translating gives CATRDSSYNSPLHF.

V and J are TRBV15 and TRBJ1-5; TRBD1 matches 10 bases. Trimming cost V 1 base and J 6 bases; bases outside gene matches: 9. CDR1 and CDR2 from the germline V gene are LNHNV and YYDKDF (reference sequence). This CDR3 region has 17 residues. The CDR3 sequence: CATSRGFGQGGSQPQHF. The CDR3 DNA sequence: TGTGCCACCAGCAGAGGTTTTGGACAGGGGGGAAGTCAGCCCCAGCATTTT. Full variable domain (missing parts from reference TRBV15 and TRBJ1-5): DAMVIQNPRYQVTQFGKPVTLSCSQTLNHNVMYWYQQKSSQAPKLLFHYYDKDFNNEADTPDNFQSRRPNTSFCFLDIRSPGLGDTAMYLCATSRGFGQGGSQPQHFGDGTRLSIL.

The chain carries TRBV14 and TRBJ2-5, with TRBD1 matching 8 bases. V dropped 4 bases and J dropped 1; count of bases not matched to a gene: 11. Germline V CDR1 and CDR2: SGHDN, FVKESK. The CDR3 length is 17 residues. The CDR3 DNA reads TGTGCCAGCAGCCCGTACAGGGGGTCCTCCCCCCAAGAGACCCAGTACTTC. As protein: CASSPYRGSSPQETQYF.

Written as DNA, the CDR3 is TGTGCCAGCTCACCACAAGGACAGGGGTACGAGCAGTACTTC. It yields the protein CASSPQGQGYEQYF. The chain carries TRBV18 and TRBJ2-7; TRBD1 agrees at 9 bases. V shed 1 base and J 4 bases; nucleotides not matched to a gene: 2. The CDR3 contains 14 residues. Germline-derived CDR1 and CDR2 are KGHSH and LQKENI.

The chain's CDR3 is CASRLVGVEQYF. CDR3 nucleotide sequence: TGTGCCAGCAGATTGGTAGGGGTCGAGCAGTACTTC. The chain is built from TRBV11-2 and TRBJ2-7, with D possibly TRBD1 on 5 matching bases. The CDR3 extends over 12 amino acids. Per the germline V gene, CDR1 is SGHAT and CDR2 is FQNNGV. Trimming removed 6 bases at V and 6 bases at J, with 12 bases between.

The chain uses TRBV7-3 and TRBJ2-1, with 7 nucleotides matching TRBD2. CDR1 is SGHTA, CDR2 FQGTGA, per germline. The junction had 8 bases not matched to a gene; V was cut back by 5 bases and J by 4 bases. The CDR3 has 15 residues. The CDR3 sequence is CASSPIPGGYNEQFF. DNA for the CDR3: TGTGCCAGCAGCCCCATCCCGGGAGGTTACAATGAGCAGTTCTTC.

The chain links TRBV28 to TRBJ2-5; the D gene is possibly TRBD2 (6 bases). The CDR3 contains 17 residues. Germline lookup yields CDR1 MDHEN and CDR2 SYDVKM. V dropped 6 bases and J dropped 2 bases, with 22 bases sitting between them. The CDR3, as DNA: TGTGCCAGCAGCACCCACCGGGGATCGGCGGGGCAAGAGACCCAGTACTTC. This translates into CASSTHRGSAGQETQYF.

The chain employs TRBV5-1 and TRBJ2-4; weak D call: TRBD2 (6 bases). Trimming cost V 0 bases and J 7 bases, with 11 bases left between them. Germline assignment: CDR1 SGHRS and CDR2 YFSETQ. The length of the CDR3 is 14 residues. The CDR3 bases are TGCGCCAGCAGCTTGGGGGGACTCAATAACATTCAGTACTTC. Translating it yields CASSLGGLNNIQYF.

This sequence joins TRBV7-9 and TRBJ1-4; D remains unclear. The CDR3 is made up of 13 amino acids. CDR1 SEHNR and CDR2 FQNEAQ come from the germline V gene (reference sequence). V gave up 4 bases and J gave up 7 bases, with 10 bases separating them. This CDR3 reads CASSSSPLEKLFF. In DNA form, the CDR3 reads TGTGCCAGCAGCTCCTCCCCCCTTGAAAAACTGTTTTTT.

The chain is built from TRBV5-1 and TRBJ1-4; the match to TRBD1 covers 9 bases. The CDR3 has 16 amino acids. Germline CDR1 SGHRS, CDR2 YFSETQ. V was pared by 4 bases and J by 8 bases, with 12 bases of the junction left unmatched. Here the CDR3 reads CASSQLVDRGGEKLFF. DNA of the CDR3: TGCGCCAGCAGCCAACTGGTGGACAGGGGCGGAGAAAAACTGTTTTTT.

The chain employs TRBV28 and TRBJ2-3; the D gene is possibly TRBD2 (5 bases). The CDR3 spans 16 residues. V was pared by 2 bases and J by 5 bases, with 17 bases between. CDR1 is MDHEN and CDR2 is SYDVKM in the germline V gene. The CDR3 nucleotides are TGTGCCAGCAGTTTAGTGGGGAGTATCGCCAGAGATACGCAGTATTTT. Translation: CASSLVGSIARDTQYF.

The chain recombines TRBV7-2 with TRBJ2-4; 8 bases match TRBD1. The CDR3 contains 15 residues. Germline loops: CDR1 SGHTA, CDR2 FQGNSA. V trimming: 5 bases; J trimming: 7 bases; junction bases outside the gene matches: 10. Here the CDR3 reads CASSLGDRLVNIQYF. The CDR3, as DNA: TGTGCCAGCAGCCTCGGGGACAGGCTCGTTAACATTCAGTACTTC.

This clone showed up just once. The gene calls are TRBV5-1 and TRBJ2-2; D possibly corresponds to TRBD1 (6 bases). Germline V gives CDR1 SGHRS, CDR2 YFSETQ. CDR3 length: 15 amino acids. V lost 3 bases, J lost 7 bases, and 16 bases lay in between. The CDR3 sequence: CASSSELGGSGELFF. The CDR3, as DNA: TGCGCCAGCAGCTCGGAACTAGGGGGTAGCGGGGAGCTGTTTTTT.

J is TRBJ2-3 and V is TRBV6-1; 11 bases map to TRBD2. The CDR3 extends over 17 amino acids. CDR1 MNHNS and CDR2 SASEGT come from the germline V gene. The trim removed 3 bases at V and 5 bases at J, leaving 10 bases unmatched. The CDR3 loop reads CASSDGLAGGLGDTQYF. CDR3 nucleotide sequence: TGTGCCAGCAGTGATGGCCTAGCGGGGGGTCTTGGAGATACGCAGTATTTT.

The gene calls are TRBV6-5 and TRBJ1-4, with D possibly being TRBD1 (6 bases). This CDR3 spans 12 amino acids. V lost 5 bases and J lost 10, with 11 bases in between. Looked up from germline, CDR1 is MNHEY and CDR2 is SVGAGI. The CDR3 sequence: CASSSPTGKLFF. DNA of the CDR3: TGTGCCAGCAGTAGTCCGACAGGAAAACTGTTTTTT.

V is TRBV10-3 and J is TRBJ1-6, with a possible D match to TRBD1 (5 bases). Trimming removed 4 bases from V and 7 bases from J, with 26 bases in between. CDR3 length: 19 amino acids. CDR1 ENHRY and CDR2 SYGVKD come from the germline V gene. CDR3 coding DNA: TGTGCCATCAGTGCGGGGGGAGCGTGGGGGAACGGGGTGAATTCACCCCTCCACTTT. Translating gives CAISAGGAWGNGVNSPLHF.

V usage is TRBV6-1 and J usage is TRBJ2-1, with 10 nucleotides matching TRBD1. V dropped 2 bases and J dropped 7; count of bases not matched to a gene: 8. This CDR3 has 16 residues. In germline, CDR1 is MNHNS, CDR2 SASEGT. CDR3 sequence: CASSESRQGAVNEQFF. The CDR3 region has the DNA TGTGCCAGCAGTGAATCTCGACAGGGGGCTGTTAATGAGCAGTTCTTC.

The V call is TRBV18, the J call TRBJ2-4; TRBD1 agrees at 12 bases. V lost 4 bases, J lost 6 bases, and 1 base stayed unmatched. This CDR3 region has 14 residues. CDR1 is KGHSH and CDR2 is LQKENI in the germline V gene. The CDR3 sequence is CASSRDRGRNIQYF. CDR3 nucleotide sequence: TGTGCCAGCTCACGGGACAGGGGGCGAAACATTCAGTACTTC.

V is TRBV4-1 and J is TRBJ1-2; 8 bases agree with TRBD1. The CDR3 sequence is 17 residues long. V lost 0 bases to trimming and J lost 6 bases; unmatched junction nucleotides: 12. Per the germline V gene, CDR1 is MGHRA and CDR2 is YSYEKL. CDR3 region: CASSQESARTGYNGYTF. DNA of the CDR3: TGCGCCAGCAGCCAAGAGTCAGCGAGGACAGGGTATAATGGCTACACCTTC.

V is TRBV9 and J is TRBJ2-3, with 10 bases lining up with TRBD2. The CDR3 extends over 14 amino acids. CDR1 and CDR2 (germline): SGDLS, YYNGEE. V dropped 4 bases and J dropped 5; count of bases not matched to a gene: 4. The CDR3 coding sequence is TGTGCCAGCAGCCCCCTAGCGGGAGAAGATACGCAGTATTTT. This codes for CASSPLAGEDTQYF.

This chain uses TRBV25-1 with TRBJ2-1; 10 bases are shared with TRBD1. The CDR3 runs 16 residues. J was trimmed by 4 bases and V by 1 base; bases with no gene match: 4. Germline-derived CDR1 and CDR2 are MGHDK and SYGVNS. CDR3 nucleotides: TGTGCCAGCAGTGAATCAGGGACAGGGGTTTACAATGAGCAGTTCTTC. Translation gives CASSESGTGVYNEQFF.

The chain uses TRBV9 and TRBJ2-3; the match to TRBD2 covers 8 bases. V was pared by 4 bases and J by 4 bases, with 5 bases of the junction left unmatched. There are 14 residues in the CDR3. Germline assignment: CDR1 SGDLS and CDR2 YYNGEE. The CDR3 reads CASSRGGLADTQYF. DNA of the CDR3: TGTGCCAGCAGCCGGGGGGGCCTGGCAGATACGCAGTATTTT. Using reference TRBV9 and TRBJ2-3 for the parts outside the CDR3, the full variable domain is DSGVTQTPKHLITATGQRVTLRCSPRSGDLSVYWYQQSLDQGLQFLIQYYNGEERAKGNILERFSAQQFPDLHSELNLSSLELGDSALYFCASSRGGLADTQYFGPGTRLTVL.

The J gene is TRBJ2-6, the V gene TRBV10-2, with TRBD1 matching 9 bases. With 11 bases clipped from V and 1 base from J, the junction kept 6 bases outside the gene matches. In germline, CDR1 is WSHSY, CDR2 SAAADI. The CDR3 is 15 amino acids. Written as DNA, the CDR3 is TGCGCCGTTAGACAGGGGGATTCTGGGGCCAACGTCCTGACTTTC. Protein: CAVRQGDSGANVLTF.

The sample holds a few counts of this clone. DNA for the CDR3: TGTGCCGGCGACAGGGTGACTAACTATGGCTACACCTTC. It encodes CAGDRVTNYGYTF. This rearrangement joins TRBV7-9 to TRBJ1-2; 7 bases agree with TRBD1. Germline V gives CDR1 SEHNR, CDR2 FQNEAQ (reference sequence). The CDR3 is 13 amino acids. After removal of 11 bases from V and 0 bases from J, the junction contained 6 bases not matched to a gene.